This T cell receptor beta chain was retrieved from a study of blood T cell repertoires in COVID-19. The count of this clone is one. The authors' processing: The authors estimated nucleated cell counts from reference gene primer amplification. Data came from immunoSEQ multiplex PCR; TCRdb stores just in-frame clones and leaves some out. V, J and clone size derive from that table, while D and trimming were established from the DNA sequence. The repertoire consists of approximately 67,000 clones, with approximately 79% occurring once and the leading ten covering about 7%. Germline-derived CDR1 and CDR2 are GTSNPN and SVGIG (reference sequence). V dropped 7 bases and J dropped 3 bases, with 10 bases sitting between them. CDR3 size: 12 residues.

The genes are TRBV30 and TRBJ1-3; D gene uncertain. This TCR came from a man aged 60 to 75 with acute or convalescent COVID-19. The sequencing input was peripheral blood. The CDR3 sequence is CALERFGNTIYF. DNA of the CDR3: TGTGCCTTGGAGAGGTTTGGAAACACCATATATTTT.